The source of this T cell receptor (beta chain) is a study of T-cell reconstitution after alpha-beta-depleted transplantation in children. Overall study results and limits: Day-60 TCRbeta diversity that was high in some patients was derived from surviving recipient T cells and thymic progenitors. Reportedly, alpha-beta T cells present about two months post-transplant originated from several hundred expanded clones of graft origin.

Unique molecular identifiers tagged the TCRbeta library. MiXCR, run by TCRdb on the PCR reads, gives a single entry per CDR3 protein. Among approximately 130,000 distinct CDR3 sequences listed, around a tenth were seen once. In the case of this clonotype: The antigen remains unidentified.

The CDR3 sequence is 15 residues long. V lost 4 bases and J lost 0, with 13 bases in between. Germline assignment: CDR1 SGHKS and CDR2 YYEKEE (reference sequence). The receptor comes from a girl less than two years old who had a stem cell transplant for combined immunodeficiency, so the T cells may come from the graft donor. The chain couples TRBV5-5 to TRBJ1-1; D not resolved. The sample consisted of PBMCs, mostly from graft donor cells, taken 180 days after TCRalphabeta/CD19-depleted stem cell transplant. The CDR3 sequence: CASSARPTMNTEAFF. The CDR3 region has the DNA TGTGCCAGCAGCGCACGTCCTACTATGAACACTGAAGCTTTCTTT. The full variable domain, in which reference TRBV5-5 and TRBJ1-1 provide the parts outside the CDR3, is DAGVTQSPTHLIKTRGQQVTLRCSPISGHKSVSWYQQVLGQGPQFIFQYYEKEERGRGNFPDRFSARQFPNYSSELNVNALLLGDSALYLCASSARPTMNTEAFFGQGTRLTVV.